This T cell receptor beta chain was observed in a study of T cell responses to AZD1222 COVID-19 vaccine (dated by TCRdb to the early 2020s). At the level of the whole study: AZD1222 recipients whose second dose came at about 4 weeks and those whose second dose came at about 12 weeks were combined into one group, since spike-specific TCR depth and breadth did not differ between the two schedules. Trial participants were enrolled by age into subgroups of 18-55, 56-69 and 70-plus years, and around 150, 28 and 57 TCR-sequenced participants, respectively, were included in these subgroups. TCR sequencing covered fewer than 250 trial participants: some 210 given two doses of AZD1222 and 26 given two doses of MenACWY control vaccine.

The time point label of this sample denotes: baseline before first vaccination. Vaccinee samples came from UK trials COV001 and COV002, including a single-blind randomized controlled phase 2/3 trial of AZD1222 (ChAdOx1 nCoV-19) in healthy adults. For TCRbeta chain sequencing, PBMC samples from trial participants were taken at day 0 and at day 28 after the second dose. Inclusive of the bounding cysteine and phenylalanine, the CDR3 is 14 residues long. The DNA shown is the 42-base CDR3, in frame from base 1. The germline V gene encodes CDR1 SGDLS and CDR2 YYNGEE. V trim: 1 base; J trim: 7 bases; unmatched bases: 3. Overall study outcomes, separate from this receptor: Most participants were white British and females outnumbered males, and the authors suggested that clonal diversity may have been underestimated. The 56-69-year group was small, and its depth increase did not reach significance, likely because of low power. Because no day 14 peak-response samples were available, repertoires were characterized only after the peak T cell response. After two AZD1222 doses, both the breadth and the depth of spike-specific TCRs were significantly higher than at day 0 and than in MenACWY recipients. The vaccine-associated CD4 TCRs covered the entire spike protein, and the dominant responses fell in regions 160-218 and 743-854. Conclusions about previously exposed vaccinees were limited because only a handful of AZD1222 recipients were SARS-CoV-2 seropositive at baseline. Reportedly, almost half of the unique spike-specific TCRs recognized epitopes lying outside the regions that are mutated in the B.1.351 and B.1.1.7 variants.

The CDR3 regions of human TCRbeta chains were analyzed by immunosequencing. The authors processed their data as follows. TCRs in the repertoires were compared against a reference library of SARS-CoV-2-specific TCRs that had been generated with the MIRA antigen-specificity platform. Breadth was defined as the fraction of unique TCRs that were SARS-CoV-2-associated, and depth was defined as the fraction of total T cells that were SARS-CoV-2-associated. Using the MIRA data, each spike-specific TCR was assigned both to the spike region to which the TCR was reactive and to a CD4 or CD8 class. Log10-transformed breadth and depth values were compared by one-way ANOVA with Sidak's multiple comparisons tests. This is the immuneACCESS table as TCRdb keeps it, with only in-frame sequences that have V and J called. A part of the clones is gone; compared with another copy, unresolved V genes explain less than half, and the rest is unexplained. Clonal size and the V and J genes are those of that table, whereas D and trimming came from the DNA. For this sample the table gives around 100,000 clones, of which about 87% were detected only once. The ten largest clones capture more than 8% of the sample.

Of note for this clone: Its cognate antigen has yet to be identified. No much larger clone is present one base from it, and per-base qualities are unavailable.

The sample in question was peripheral blood, obtained on day 0 of AZD1222 vaccination. This sequence was found in an adult in good health. The chain was built from TRBV9 and TRBJ2-2; a stretch of 8 junction bases matches TRBD2. The CDR3 region reads CASSVKTSGGELFF. DNA sequence: TGTGCCAGCAGCGTAAAAACTAGCGGCGGGGAGCTGTTTTTT.